The 21 T cell receptor beta chains below all came from one sample that was sequenced in a study of T-cell memory formation after mild COVID-19. TCRdb processed the 5' RACE reads anew with MiXCR; each CDR3 protein has one entry. The sample includes roughly 150,000 distinct CDR3 sequences, 10% to 15% of them seen just once. The sample was PBMCs or a T cell subset sorted from them (not recorded which). These TCRs come from a young man who had mild COVID-19 (a few samples of this study predate the infection). Cell type and time point are not known.

The V call is TRBV5-1, the J call TRBJ1-5, with TRBD1 matching 10 bases. CDR1 and CDR2 (germline): SGHRS, YFSETQ. J lost 8 bases, V lost 4 bases, and 6 bases had no gene match. The CDR3 is made up of 14 amino acids. The CDR3 nucleotides are TGCGCCAGCAGCCCAGGACAGGGGGGCGAGCCCCAGCATTTT. This translates into CASSPGQGGEPQHF.

This chain joins TRBV6-2 or TRBV6-3 and TRBJ1-1, with no clear D. CDR1 is MNHEY, CDR2 SVGEGT, per germline. The CDR3 extends over 17 amino acids. The V end was cut by 2 bases, the J end by 4 bases, with 20 bases between. The CDR3 spells CASSYRLGSLSGTEAFF. CDR3 nucleotides: TGTGCCAGCAGTTACCGACTTGGGAGTCTAAGTGGCACTGAAGCTTTCTTT.

This chain uses TRBV6-5 with TRBJ2-1; 9 positions match TRBD2. Germline V gene sequence: CDR1 MNHEY, CDR2 SVGAGI. This CDR3 has 17 amino acids. The junction had 13 bases not matched to a gene; V was cut back by 5 bases and J by 5 bases. In DNA form, the CDR3 reads TGTGCCAGCAGTGCGGGACTACGGGCGGGGGGGAACAATGAGCAGTTCTTC. Protein: CASSAGLRAGGNNEQFF.

This clonotype turned up a few times. This chain links TRBV4-1 with TRBJ1-6; D is possibly TRBD1 (6 bases). This CDR3 is built from 15 residues. The V end lost 2 bases, the J end lost 12 bases, and 17 bases lay between the germline ends. Germline assignment: CDR1 MGHRA and CDR2 YSYEKL. The CDR3 sequence is CASSQPRQGNRPLHF. CDR3 nucleotides: TGCGCCAGCAGCCAACCCCGGCAGGGGAATAGACCCCTCCACTTT.

The chain uses TRBV5-1 and TRBJ2-7; 8 bases align to TRBD1. This CDR3 is built from 15 residues. Germline values: CDR1 SGHRS, CDR2 YFSETQ. V lost 4 bases and J lost 4; bases outside the gene matches: 10. As DNA, the CDR3 is TGCGCCAGCAGCCGACTCCCGGACAGGGATTACGAGCAGTACGTC. It yields the protein CASSRLPDRDYEQYV.

This clonotype was counted only a few times. The CDR3 DNA is TGTGCCGCCGCTTCAGACTACGATGGCTACACCTTC. This sequence encodes CAAASDYDGYTF. This chain uses TRBV24-1 with TRBJ1-2, with D hard to call. Trimming stripped 12 bases from V and 6 bases from J, with 16 bases between. CDR3 length equals 12 residues. Per the germline V gene, CDR1 is KGHDR and CDR2 is SFDVKD.

This clonotype came up a few times. V is TRBV7-8 and J is TRBJ2-3; D may be TRBD2 (6 bases). CDR3 length: 15 residues. V shed 5 bases and J shed 1 base, with 13 bases lying between them. Germline loops: CDR1 SGHVS, CDR2 FQNEAQ. Written as DNA, the CDR3 is TGTGCCAGCAGCCCAGGGCCTAGCGGCACAGATACGCAGTATTTT. Translation: CASSPGPSGTDTQYF.

This clonotype was observed a handful of times. CDR3 protein: CASSPLPGGYGYTF. The CDR3, as DNA: TGTGCCAGCAGTCCCCTGCCGGGTGGCTATGGCTACACCTTC. V and J are TRBV28 and TRBJ1-2; D gene unclear. CDR3 size: 14 residues. The germline V and J ends were trimmed by 5 bases and 4 bases, with 14 bases remaining between them. In germline, CDR1 is MDHEN, CDR2 SYDVKM.

This clonotype was seen at least ten times. The V gene is TRBV6-5, the J gene TRBJ1-2; 10 bases line up with TRBD1. The junction had 15 bases not matched to a gene; V was cut back by 6 bases and J by 11 bases. The CDR3 contains 15 residues. The germline gives CDR1 MNHEY, CDR2 SVGAGI. This CDR3 is CASSTTGTGEGPYTF. The DNA of the CDR3 is TGTGCCAGCAGCACCACCGGGACAGGGGAAGGACCTTACACCTTC.

This chain links TRBV2 with TRBJ2-7; D gene uncertain. Germline V gives CDR1 SNHLY, CDR2 FYNNEI. V lost 4 bases and J lost 2, with 6 bases in between. There are 12 residues in the CDR3. CDR3 in DNA: TGTGCCAGCAGTGGGACCCCCTACGAGCAGTACGTC. The encoded protein is CASSGTPYEQYV.

V and J are TRBV4-3 and TRBJ1-1; D is undetermined. In germline, CDR1 is LGHNA, CDR2 YSLEER. V lost 0 bases and J 6 bases, leaving 20 bases between the germline ends. This CDR3 comprises 17 residues. CDR3 sequence (DNA): TGCGCCAGCAGCCAAGAGGCTGCGAGAAGAGGGCAAGCTGAAGCTTTCTTT. Translated: CASSQEAARRGQAEAFF.

The chain combines TRBV4-3 with TRBJ2-3; 14 nucleotides agree with TRBD2. The CDR3 totals 16 residues. Germline assignment: CDR1 LGHNA and CDR2 YSLEER. The V gene end was trimmed by 4 bases and the J gene end by 6 bases; junction bases not matched to a gene: 6. The CDR3 here is CASSRLAGGPPDTQYF. CDR3 in DNA: TGCGCCAGCAGCCGACTAGCGGGGGGGCCTCCGGATACGCAGTATTTT.

This chain uses TRBV7-2 with TRBJ2-7; D may match TRBD1 or TRBD2 (5 bases each). Trimming pared 0 bases from V and 6 bases from J, leaving 9 bases between. Germline CDR1 is SGHTA and CDR2 is FQGNSA. This CDR3 has 13 amino acids. The CDR3 nucleotides read TGTGCCAGCAGCTTAGCGGACGGGACCGAGCAGTACGTC. This encodes CASSLADGTEQYV.

In this sample, this clonotype turned up many times. The V gene is TRBV18, the J gene TRBJ2-1; 7 nucleotides match TRBD2. In germline, CDR1 is KGHSH, CDR2 LQKENI. CDR3 size: 14 residues. V shed 8 bases, J shed 3 bases, and the junction held 7 bases outside the gene matches. In DNA form, the CDR3 reads TGTGCCAGCAGCCCGCCGGGGGGCTACAATGAGCAGTTCTTC. Protein sequence: CASSPPGGYNEQFF.

J is TRBJ1-1 and V is TRBV7-2; 7 bases align to TRBD1. The V segment lost 3 bases and the J segment 8 bases; nucleotides outside the gene matches: 6. This CDR3 spans 13 amino acids. Germline loops: CDR1 SGHTA, CDR2 FQGNSA. The CDR3 coding sequence is TGTGCCAGCAGCTTGGGACGACAGGGAGAAGCTTTCTTT. It encodes CASSLGRQGEAFF.

This chain links TRBV12-3 or TRBV12-4 with TRBJ2-3, with 8 positions matching TRBD2. The CDR3 length is 16 residues. Trimming removed 4 bases from V and 2 bases from J; junction bases left unmatched: 8. The CDR3 bases are TGTGCCAGCAGTTGGTCCCTAGCGGGCCTCACAGATACGCAGTATTTT. This codes for CASSWSLAGLTDTQYF.

This clonotype was found many times. The V and J genes are TRBV12-3 or TRBV12-4 and TRBJ2-2; D is perhaps TRBD1 (5 bases). V lost 5 bases to trimming and J lost 4 bases, with 17 bases between them. The length of the CDR3 is 16 residues. The CDR3 DNA reads TGTGCCAGCAGTAGACCCACCAGGGTCGTCACCGGGGAGCTGTTTTTT. Its translation is CASSRPTRVVTGELFF.

This clonotype was seen only a few times. V gene TRBV7-2 combines with J gene TRBJ1-6, with 8 bases that match TRBD1. V dropped 5 bases and J dropped 10; count of bases not matched to a gene: 10. Looked up from germline, CDR1 is SGHTA and CDR2 is FQGNSA. The CDR3 sequence is 15 residues long. The CDR3 sequence: CASSNLGQGYSPLHF. The CDR3 DNA reads TGTGCCAGCAGCAACCTTGGACAGGGCTACTCACCCCTCCACTTT. Drawing the rest from reference TRBV7-2 and TRBJ1-6, the complete variable domain is GAGVSQSPSNKVTEKGKDVELRCDPISGHTALYWYRQSLGQGLEFLIYFQGNSAPDKSGLPSDRFSAERTGGSVSTLTIQRTQQEDSAVYLCASSNLGQGYSPLHFGNGTRLTVT.

This clonotype was picked up a small number of times. This chain links TRBV18 with TRBJ1-5; TRBD1 might be the D (5 bases). Germline V gives CDR1 KGHSH, CDR2 LQKENI. This CDR3 is 15 amino acids long. V dropped 3 bases and J dropped 5 bases, with 14 bases sitting between them. CDR3 nucleotide sequence: TGTGCCAGCTCACCTTCCGGGGCGCGGGATCAGCCCCAGCATTTT. This codes for CASSPSGARDQPQHF.

The chain links TRBV28 to TRBJ1-1, with 12 bases aligning to TRBD1. The germline CDR1 and CDR2 sequences are MDHEN and SYDVKM. The CDR3 length is 15 residues. The trim removed 6 bases at V and 6 bases at J, leaving 8 bases unmatched. The CDR3 region has the DNA TGTGCCAGCAGAACCGGGACAGGGGGCCCGCCTGAAGCTTTCTTT. It codes for CASRTGTGGPPEAFF.

This clonotype was counted only a few times. The chain has TRBV6-2 or TRBV6-3 and TRBJ2-1; 14 bases align to TRBD2. CDR3 length equals 17 residues. Germline V gives CDR1 MNHEY, CDR2 SVGEGT. The ends lost 4 bases at V and 4 bases at J; junction bases unmatched: 6. Here the CDR3 DNA reads TGTGCCAGCAGTTCAAGGACTAGCGGGGGGACTTACAATGAGCAGTTCTTC. As protein: CASSSRTSGGTYNEQFF.